A selection of T cell receptor beta chains follows, all from one sample in a study of T cell responses to AZD1222 COVID-19 vaccine. The data were produced by immunoSEQ multiplex PCR, yet TCRdb's version contains in-frame clones alone and is incomplete. The sample holds around 83,000 clones, approximately 90% seen once. The sample here was peripheral blood, taken on day 0 of AZD1222 vaccination. The source is an adult in good health. The CDR3 runs from the conserved cysteine through the conserved F or W. D genes are given only for firm matches. Size is stated for part of the rows, as once, few or many counts, or as a class when the clone is expanded.

d_call	clone_size	v_call	j_call	cdr3_aa	cdr3_nt
TRBD2	.	TRBV5-4	TRBJ2-7	CASSLPGAGSSYEQYF	TGTGCCAGCAGCTTGCCGGGAGCGGGAAGCTCCTACGAGCAGTACTTC
TRBD2	.	TRBV2	TRBJ2-1	CASSVELAGYNEQFF	TGTGCCAGCAGTGTTGAACTAGCGGGCTACAATGAGCAGTTCTTC
.	.	TRBV6-6	TRBJ1-4	CASRPGQVGEKLFF	TGTGCCAGCCGACCGGGACAAGTCGGTGAAAAACTGTTTTTT
.	.	TRBV11-1	TRBJ2-3	CASSPTLADTQYF	TGTGCCAGCAGCCCTACACTAGCAGATACGCAGTATTTT
.	.	TRBV6-4	TRBJ2-7	CASSQQGGSYEQYF	TGTGCCAGCAGCCAACAGGGGGGGTCCTACGAGCAGTACTTC
.	once	TRBV6-5	TRBJ1-2	CASSPREGDYGYTF	TGTGCCAGCAGCCCGCGTGAGGGGGACTATGGCTACACCTTC
.	.	TRBV7-2	TRBJ2-2	CASSPSPIVVFF	TGTGCCAGCAGCCCATCCCCCATCGTGGTGTTTTTT
TRBD1	.	TRBV11-1	TRBJ2-7	CASSVPQGPRQYF	TGTGCCAGCAGCGTACCACAGGGGCCCCGGCAGTACTTC
.	.	TRBV7-6	TRBJ2-2	CASSLAGDYTGELFF	TGTGCCAGCAGCTTAGCGGGGGACTACACCGGGGAGCTGTTTTTT
.	.	TRBV6-5	TRBJ2-3	CASSPGTFTDTQYF	TGTGCCAGCAGTCCCGGGACCTTCACAGATACGCAGTATTTT
TRBD1	.	TRBV19	TRBJ2-2	CASMDRGQTGELFF	TGTGCCAGTATGGACAGGGGGCAGACCGGGGAGCTGTTTTTT
.	.	TRBV21-1	TRBJ1-2	CASLHGYTF	TGTGCCAGCTTGCATGGCTACACCTTC
TRBD2	.	TRBV7-3	TRBJ2-5	CASSSSGGRQETQYF	TGTGCCAGCAGCTCATCGGGAGGGCGCCAAGAGACCCAGTACTTC
TRBD1	.	TRBV7-9	TRBJ1-2	CASTSDRSGGYTF	TGTGCCAGCACCTCGGACAGGTCCGGTGGCTACACCTTC
.	.	TRBV27	TRBJ2-1	CASSPGDWDNEQFF	TGTGCCAGCAGTCCAGGCGATTGGGACAATGAGCAGTTCTTC
TRBD1	few	TRBV6-5	TRBJ1-1	CASSQSGTGGMGAFF	TGTGCCAGCAGTCAGTCCGGGACAGGGGGCATGGGTGCTTTCTTT
TRBD1	.	TRBV7-6	TRBJ2-2	CASSHLRGGANTGELFF	TGTGCCAGCAGCCACCTTCGAGGGGGCGCGAACACCGGGGAGCTGTTTTTT
.	.	TRBV6-6	TRBJ1-1	CASSTGGGSVNTEAFF	TGTGCCAGCAGTACCGGGGGGGGCTCGGTGAACACTGAAGCTTTCTTT
TRBD1	.	TRBV29-1	TRBJ2-5	CSVAQGQVQETQYF	TGCAGCGTGGCCCAAGGACAGGTACAAGAGACCCAGTACTTC
.	.	TRBV7-2	TRBJ1-1	CASSSRERTEAFF	TGTGCCAGCAGCTCCCGGGAGAGGACTGAAGCTTTCTTT
.	.	TRBV28	TRBJ1-2	CASSPSGGDYGYTF	TGTGCCAGCAGCCCAAGCGGGGGAGACTATGGCTACACCTTC
TRBD1	.	TRBV4-2	TRBJ1-4	CASSQTTGATNEKLFF	TGTGCCAGCAGCCAAACTACAGGGGCAACTAATGAAAAACTGTTTTTT
TRBD1	.	TRBV4-1	TRBJ2-6	CASSQGRGRGAAHSGANVLTF	TGCGCCAGCAGCCAAGGCAGGGGGCGCGGAGCCGCTCACTCTGGGGCCAACGTCCTGACTTTC
TRBD1	.	TRBV4-1	TRBJ1-4	CASSQPGQGTEKLFF	TGCGCCAGCAGCCAACCGGGACAGGGGACTGAAAAACTGTTTTTT
.	.	TRBV6-2/TRBV6-3	TRBJ1-5	CASSYSKSGDQPQHF	TGTGCCAGCAGTTACTCGAAGTCAGGGGATCAGCCCCAGCATTTT
.	once	TRBV5-6	TRBJ1-2	CASSLGPSGPYGYTF	TGTGCCAGCAGCTTAGGGCCCAGTGGGCCCTATGGCTACACCTTC
.	.	TRBV12-3/TRBV12-4	TRBJ1-2	CASSHARSGYTF	TGTGCCAGCAGCCACGCCCGTTCGGGCTACACCTTC
.	.	TRBV5-1	TRBJ1-2	CASSLGDYGYTF	TGCGCCAGCAGCTTGGGCGACTATGGCTACACCTTC
.	.	TRBV19	TRBJ1-4	CASRRDLNEKLFF	TGTGCCAGTCGCAGGGACCTTAATGAAAAACTGTTTTTT
.	.	TRBV27	TRBJ1-1	CASGVAVENTEAFF	TGTGCCAGCGGGGTGGCGGTGGAAAACACTGAAGCTTTCTTT
.	.	TRBV18	TRBJ2-7	CASSPVWQGKSYEQYF	TGTGCCAGCTCACCGGTATGGCAGGGAAAATCCTACGAGCAGTACTTC
.	.	TRBV19	TRBJ1-3	CASRPSGAGNTIYF	TGTGCCAGTAGGCCCTCTGGGGCTGGAAACACCATATATTTT
.	.	TRBV7-2	TRBJ1-5	CASSLAGDNQPQHF	TGTGCCAGCAGCTTAGCCGGGGACAATCAGCCCCAGCATTTT
.	.	TRBV11-3	TRBJ2-7	CASSNREFDEQYF	TGTGCCAGCAGCAACAGGGAATTTGACGAGCAGTACTTC
.	few	TRBV4-2	TRBJ1-1	CASSPQGLAANTEAFF	TGTGCCAGCAGCCCCCAGGGTTTGGCGGCAAACACTGAAGCTTTCTTT
.	.	TRBV3-1/TRBV3-2	TRBJ1-3	CASSIRGPGNTIYF	TGTGCCAGCAGCATCAGGGGACCTGGAAACACCATATATTTT
.	.	TRBV7-2	TRBJ1-1	CASSLSTGYEAFF	TGTGCCAGCAGTTTGAGCACGGGTTATGAAGCTTTCTTT
TRBD1	.	TRBV6-1	TRBJ1-2	CASSRPEGAGGYTF	TGTGCCAGCAGTCGTCCGGAGGGGGCGGGAGGCTACACCTTC
.	.	TRBV5-5	TRBJ2-7	CASSLRDGVYEQYF	TGTGCCAGCAGCCTCCGGGACGGGGTTTACGAGCAGTACTTC
.	.	TRBV6-6	TRBJ2-1	CASSYSERDGDEQFF	TGTGCCAGCAGTTACTCGGAGAGGGATGGGGATGAGCAGTTCTTC
.	.	TRBV19	TRBJ1-5	CATTMARGINSNQPQHF	TGTGCCACCACGATGGCCCGCGGCATTAATAGCAATCAGCCCCAGCATTTT
.	once	TRBV19	TRBJ1-1	CASSVGLLNTEAFF	TGTGCCAGTAGTGTCGGGCTCTTGAACACTGAAGCTTTCTTT
.	many	TRBV6-2/TRBV6-3	TRBJ1-5	CASSQSRSNQPQHF	TGTGCCAGCAGTCAGAGTCGGAGCAATCAGCCCCAGCATTTT
TRBD2	.	TRBV18	TRBJ2-1	CASSPPGLAISYNEQFF	TGTGCCAGCTCACCTCCGGGACTAGCTATCTCCTACAATGAGCAGTTCTTC
.	.	TRBV7-6	TRBJ2-2	CASSSLTGTTGELFF	TGTGCCAGCAGCTCCCTAACAGGGACCACCGGGGAGCTGTTTTTT
.	.	TRBV14	TRBJ1-2	CASSQDALSGYGYTF	TGTGCCAGCAGCCAAGATGCCCTCTCCGGCTATGGCTACACCTTC
.	once	TRBV2	TRBJ1-3	CASSVRGNTIYF	TGTGCCAGCAGTGTTAGGGGTAACACCATATATTTT
.	.	TRBV14	TRBJ1-2	CASSPESQTFYGYTF	TGTGCCAGCAGCCCCGAATCCCAGACCTTCTATGGCTACACCTTC
TRBD2	.	TRBV5-1	TRBJ2-3	CASGLLAGVPDTQYF	TGCGCCAGCGGACTACTAGCGGGAGTCCCAGATACGCAGTATTTT
.	.	TRBV18	TRBJ1-1	CASSLSRGGINTEAFF	TGTGCCAGCTCACTTTCGCGGGGAGGAATTAACACTGAAGCTTTCTTT
.	.	TRBV5-4	TRBJ2-5	CASSYPGLGTQYF	TGTGCCAGCAGCTATCCGGGACTCGGGACCCAGTACTTC
.	.	TRBV7-3	TRBJ2-1	CASSANPGRLQDEQFF	TGTGCCAGCAGCGCAAACCCGGGACGCCTCCAGGATGAGCAGTTCTTC
TRBD1	few	TRBV5-5	TRBJ2-1	CASSQRYLGQGAVVEQFF	TGTGCCAGCAGCCAACGCTACCTCGGACAGGGGGCCGTTGTTGAGCAGTTCTTC
TRBD2	.	TRBV5-1	TRBJ2-7	CASSLGLAGAYEQYF	TGCGCCAGCAGCTTGGGACTAGCGGGGGCCTACGAGCAGTACTTC
.	few	TRBV25-1	TRBJ1-2	CASSEVRGGYTF	TGTGCCAGCAGTGAAGTGAGGGGGGGCTACACCTTC
.	once	TRBV18	TRBJ2-1	CASSPGAGNEQFF	TGTGCCAGCTCACCGGGGGCGGGCAATGAGCAGTTCTTC
.	.	TRBV20-1	TRBJ2-7	CSAGSYEQYF	TGCAGTGCTGGAAGCTACGAGCAGTACTTC
.	.	TRBV7-2	TRBJ2-6	CASSLEKRGYGANVLTF	TGTGCCAGCAGCTTAGAAAAACGGGGGTATGGGGCCAACGTCCTGACTTTC
.	few	TRBV12-3/TRBV12-4	TRBJ2-1	CASSSNEQFF	TGTGCCAGCAGTTCAAATGAGCAGTTCTTC
.	once	TRBV6-5	TRBJ2-5	CASSYPSETQYF	TGTGCCAGCAGTTACCCCAGCGAGACCCAGTACTTC